The present T cell receptor (beta chain) was sequenced within a study of T-cell reconstitution after alpha-beta-depleted transplantation in children. The CDR3 loop spans 12 amino acids. The V end was cut by 7 bases, the J end by 6 bases, with 10 bases between. Germline CDR1 and CDR2: SNHLY and FYNNEI. Study-level results: Expanded graft clones numbering several hundred reportedly gave rise to alpha-beta T cells about two months after transplant. The origin of high day-60 TCRbeta diversity in some patients lay in surviving recipient T cells and thymic progenitors. Once a year had passed after transplant, T-cell counts and diversity came mostly from newly produced T cells.

Unique molecular identifiers were incorporated when the TCRbeta library was constructed. TCRdb re-called the PCR reads with MiXCR, one entry per CDR3 protein. This sample has approximately 1,000,000 distinct CDR3 sequences, with under 30% found just once. In its sample, this clonotype was seen many times. Antigen unknown. The specimen was PBMCs, mostly from graft donor cells, collected 360 days after TCRalphabeta/CD19-depleted stem cell transplant. This chain joins TRBV2 and TRBJ2-4, with TRBD2 as a possible D gene (5 bases). The origin of this receptor is a boy younger than two who had a stem cell transplant for SCID, so the T cells may come from the graft donor. The CDR3 DNA sequence: TGTGCCAGCAAGTTCGAGGGAAACATTCAGTACTTC. Protein: CASKFEGNIQYF. Full variable domain (remainder filled in from reference TRBV2 and TRBJ2-4): EPEVTQTPSHQVTQMGQEVILRCVPISNHLYFYWYRQILGQKVEFLVSFYNNEISEKSEIFDDQFSVERPDGSNFTLKIRSTKLEDSAMYFCASKFEGNIQYFGAGTRLSVL.